This passage covers 10 T cell receptor beta chains from one sample sequenced in a study of T cell repertoires in cytomegalovirus infection. A single record per CDR3 protein comes from TCRdb applying MiXCR to the reads. The data show hundreds of thousands of distinct CDR3 sequences, roughly a quarter seen once. The specimen was CD8+ T cells from PBMCs. These receptors were collected from a human donor in good health (CMV status not recorded). Some clones in this sample may be carry-over from other donors' samples.

In its sample, this clonotype was seen a few times. The chain couples TRBV20-1 to TRBJ2-1; D is perhaps TRBD1 (7 bases). CDR3 length: 19 amino acids. Germline V gene lookup returns CDR1 DFQATT and CDR2 SNEGSKA (reference sequence). V shed 6 bases and J shed 0 bases, with 27 bases lying between them. The CDR3, as DNA: TGCAGTGCCCTAGGGCCGGGACAGCGGGTTCCCTACTCCTACAATGAGCAGTTCTTC. Its protein product is CSALGPGQRVPYSYNEQFF.

The chain uses TRBV20-1 and TRBJ2-3, with 7 bases that match TRBD2. Germline values: CDR1 DFQATT, CDR2 SNEGSKA (reference sequence). The V and J ends lost 3 bases and 5 bases, in that order; junction bases with no gene match: 8. The CDR3 consists of 14 residues. The CDR3 loop reads CSASQGGAGDTQYF. DNA for the CDR3: TGCAGTGCTAGCCAGGGAGGGGCGGGAGATACGCAGTATTTT.

The CDR3 sequence: CSVHTDTEAFF. CDR3 DNA: TGCAGCGTCCACACCGACACTGAAGCTTTCTTT. V gene TRBV29-1 combines with J gene TRBJ1-1; D call uncertain. The CDR3 totals 11 residues. Trimming took 6 bases from V and 3 from J, leaving 8 bases between them. Germline loops: CDR1 SQVTM, CDR2 ANQGSEA.

The genes are TRBV5-5 and TRBJ1-4; D unresolved. Germline V CDR1 and CDR2: SGHKS, YYEKEE (reference sequence). This CDR3 region has 17 residues. V shed 0 bases and J shed 2 bases, with 14 bases lying between them. The CDR3 DNA reads TGTGCCAGCAGCTTGGCCGAAATCCCCGCGACTAATGAAAAACTGTTTTTT. The encoded protein is CASSLAEIPATNEKLFF.

The chain carries TRBV6-5 and TRBJ1-2; 8 bases match TRBD1. Germline CDR1 reads MNHEY; CDR2 reads SVGAGI. J was trimmed by 4 bases and V by 6 bases; bases with no gene match: 10. The CDR3 loop spans 15 amino acids. CDR3 in DNA: TGTGCCAGCAGATCGACAGGGGTATTTGGCTATGGCTACACCTTC. Encoded protein: CASRSTGVFGYGYTF.

This clonotype was recorded many times. The chain links TRBV7-2 to TRBJ1-6; D gene ambiguous. CDR1 is SGHTA and CDR2 is FQGNSA in the germline V gene. CDR3 length equals 16 residues. Trimming removed 5 bases from V and 1 base from J, with 12 bases in between. The CDR3 DNA reads TGTGCCAGCAGCGAGACTACAGAGTCCTATAATTCACCCCTCCACTTT. Its protein is CASSETTESYNSPLHF.

The gene calls are TRBV7-6 and TRBJ2-5, with D unclear. CDR1 and CDR2 (germline): SGHVS, FNYEAQ. CDR3 length: 15 residues. V lost 4 bases, J lost 3 bases, and 15 bases lay in between. The CDR3: CASSSLRAYKETQYF. The CDR3, as DNA: TGTGCCAGCAGCTCCCTTCGGGCATACAAAGAGACCCAGTACTTC.

This clonotype has ten or more counts. CDR3 in DNA: TGTGCCAGCAGTTTACGCCCCGTGGGGCTAGCGGGGGGCCACACCGGGGAGCTGTTTTTT. Residues: CASSLRPVGLAGGHTGELFF. The V and J genes are TRBV27 and TRBJ2-2, with TRBD2 matching 11 bases. The J segment lost 3 bases and the V segment lost 2 bases, leaving 14 bases of the junction unmatched. Per the germline V gene, CDR1 is MNHEY and CDR2 is SMNVEV (reference sequence). CDR3 size: 20 residues.

The chain combines TRBV20-1 with TRBJ1-2; 7 bases map to TRBD1. This CDR3 comprises 12 residues. Per the germline V gene, CDR1 is DFQATT and CDR2 is SNEGSKA (reference sequence). The CDR3 DNA reads TGCACTTCGAACAGGGGAGTAGATGGCTACACCTTC. This translates into CTSNRGVDGYTF.

This clonotype was seen ten or more times. CDR3 bases: TGTGCCAGCAGCTTACGGGGGGAGGTTGTCTCCTATAATTCACCCCTCCACTTT. Translated, it gives CASSLRGEVVSYNSPLHF. This chain links TRBV7-2 with TRBJ1-6, with D possibly matching TRBD1 (5 bases). The CDR3 consists of 18 residues. Germline-derived CDR1 and CDR2 are SGHTA and FQGNSA. V was cut by 2 bases and J by 0 bases, with 14 bases left in between.